A single sample is the source of the 29 T cell receptor beta chains below, sequenced in a study of response to subunit inactivated influenza vaccine. TCRdb re-analysed the RT-PCR reads in MiXCR, keeping a single row per CDR3 protein. The table lists roughly 550,000 distinct CDR3 sequences, roughly 23% of them singletons. Separately, the same data were catalogued under a study of T cells expressing NK-cell markers. That study reports: Template switching by 5'RACE with UMIs generated the TCR beta cDNA.

The sample here was CD4+ T cells sorted from PBMCs, taken about 11 days after vaccination. These receptors all come from a man aged 50 to 59 who received an inactivated influenza vaccine.

This clonotype showed up just a few times. The chain is built from TRBV12-3 or TRBV12-4 and TRBJ1-2; 7 positions agree with TRBD1. V was clipped by 4 bases and J by 7 bases; unmatched bases: 6. The CDR3 has 13 amino acids. The DNA of the CDR3 is TGTGCCAGCAGTTACAGGGGCGGGGTTGGCTACACCTTC. Residues: CASSYRGGVGYTF.

This rearrangement joins TRBV3-1 to TRBJ2-7, with D hard to call. Germline V gene data show CDR1 as LGHDT and CDR2 as YNNKEL (reference sequence). Trimming left V 4 bases short and J 5 bases short, with 9 bases between. CDR3 length: 12 residues. CDR3 sequence (DNA): TGTGCCAGCAGCCGCACGGTCCACGAGCAGTACTTC. Amino acids: CASSRTVHEQYF.

A few counts support this clonotype. The chain is built from TRBV7-9 and TRBJ2-1, with 13 bases fitting TRBD2. The CDR3 loop spans 15 amino acids. The J segment lost 8 bases and the V segment lost 5 bases, leaving 6 bases of the junction unmatched. Germline V lookup: CDR1 SEHNR, CDR2 FQNEAQ (reference sequence). CDR3 loop: CASSLIGLAGDEQFF. CDR3 sequence (DNA): TGTGCCAGCAGCCTAATAGGACTAGCGGGAGATGAGCAGTTCTTC.

This clonotype was recorded at least ten times. The CDR3 DNA reads as TGCAGTGCTTCCACAGGGTGGAATGAGCAGTTCTTC. Protein sequence: CSASTGWNEQFF. The chain combines TRBV20-1 with TRBJ2-1; D possibly corresponds to TRBD1 (6 bases). The CDR3 loop spans 12 amino acids. CDR1 DFQATT and CDR2 SNEGSKA come from the germline V gene (reference sequence). The V and J ends lost 5 bases and 7 bases respectively, with 12 bases between them.

The rearrangement uses TRBV7-9 and TRBJ2-5; no clear D. V lost 5 bases, J lost 1 base, and 14 bases lay in between. The CDR3 covers 15 residues. Germline values: CDR1 SEHNR, CDR2 FQNEAQ (reference sequence). CDR3 region: CASSRKAGSQETQYF. For the CDR3, the DNA is TGTGCCAGCAGCCGTAAGGCCGGGTCCCAAGAGACCCAGTACTTC.

This chain connects TRBV5-1 to TRBJ2-1; TRBD1 matches 8 bases. V was clipped by 0 bases and J by 6 bases; unmatched bases: 8. Germline values: CDR1 SGHRS, CDR2 YFSETQ. CDR3 length equals 16 residues. The DNA of the CDR3 is TGCGCCAGCAGCTTGGCCCCCCAGGGGGCTGGCAATGAGCAGTTCTTC. Protein: CASSLAPQGAGNEQFF.

Only a few counts were recorded for this clonotype. The rearrangement links TRBV10-3 to TRBJ2-3; 8 bases are shared with TRBD2. CDR1 is ENHRY and CDR2 is SYGVKD in the germline V gene. The CDR3 covers 14 residues. V shed 5 bases, J shed 5 bases, and the junction held 6 bases outside the gene matches. The chain's CDR3 is CAISPTGRVDTQYF. As DNA, the CDR3 is TGTGCCATCAGTCCCACCGGGAGGGTAGATACGCAGTATTTT.

This chain links TRBV7-3 with TRBJ1-1; TRBD1 aligns across 8 bases. Germline CDR1 is SGHTA and CDR2 is FQGTGA. V shed 0 bases, J shed 4 bases, and the junction held 10 bases outside the gene matches. This CDR3 spans 17 amino acids. The CDR3 loop is CASSLTPQGAFGTEAFF. The DNA for the CDR3 is TGTGCCAGCAGCTTAACTCCCCAGGGGGCTTTTGGCACTGAAGCTTTCTTT.

The chain links TRBV4-3 to TRBJ2-5; 7 bases map to TRBD1. The germline gives CDR1 LGHNA, CDR2 YSLEER. With V trimmed by 2 bases and J by 2 bases, 5 bases remained unmatched. The CDR3 consists of 15 residues. This CDR3 is CASSQRIRGQETQYF. CDR3 sequence (DNA): TGCGCCAGCAGCCAAAGGATCAGGGGGCAAGAGACCCAGTACTTC.

This clonotype was found once. This may be a read error, as it is one base from a much larger clone. The chain carries TRBV7-8 and TRBJ1-2, with D uncertain. CDR1 SGHVS and CDR2 FQNEAQ come from the germline V gene. CDR3 length equals 12 residues. With 5 bases removed from V and 7 bases from J, the gap between germline ends came to 11 bases. CDR3 in DNA: TGTGCCAGCAGCCAGAACTTCTGTGGCTACACCTTC. Translated, it gives CASSQNFCGYTF.

This clonotype was picked up many times. This chain joins TRBV5-1 and TRBJ1-1; D is ambiguous. The CDR3 loop spans 13 amino acids. Germline CDR1 reads SGHRS; CDR2 reads YFSETQ. V was pared by 1 base and J by 1 base, with 5 bases between. The CDR3 region has the DNA TGCGCCAGCAGCTTGTCAGCGAACACTGAAGCTTTCTTT. Translated: CASSLSANTEAFF.

The table lists this clonotype with a few counts. The chain joins TRBV7-9 to TRBJ2-1; no clear D gene. Trimming took 3 bases from V and 4 from J, leaving 10 bases between them. Germline CDR1 reads SEHNR; CDR2 reads FQNEAQ (reference sequence). The CDR3 consists of 14 residues. The CDR3: CASSFATLYNEQFF. CDR3 bases: TGTGCCAGCAGCTTTGCGACACTTTACAATGAGCAGTTCTTC.

This clonotype occurred a few times. The CDR3 reads CASSYGPKNIQYF. Written as DNA, the CDR3 is TGTGCCAGCAGTTACGGGCCCAAAAACATTCAGTACTTC. The chain combines TRBV6-2 or TRBV6-3 with TRBJ2-4; D ambiguous. The V gene lost 2 bases and the J gene lost 2 bases, with 4 bases spanning the gap. The germline gives CDR1 MNHEY, CDR2 SVGEGT. The CDR3 spans 13 residues.

This clonotype was counted between two and nine times. The chain employs TRBV3-1 and TRBJ1-1; D is possibly TRBD1 (5 bases). The CDR3 covers 15 residues. Germline CDR1 LGHDT, CDR2 YNNKEL (reference sequence). Trimming took 1 base from V and 1 from J, leaving 10 bases between them. Here the CDR3 reads CASSQAGIENTEAFF. The CDR3 bases are TGTGCCAGCAGCCAAGCAGGGATCGAGAACACTGAAGCTTTCTTT.

The chain links TRBV7-7 to TRBJ2-5; possibly TRBD1 for D (6 bases). Looked up from germline, CDR1 is SSHAT and CDR2 is FNYEAQ (reference sequence). This CDR3 region has 15 residues. V was pared by 0 bases and J by 2 bases, with 10 bases between. This CDR3 is CASSLAVGQQETQYF. The CDR3 DNA is TGTGCCAGCAGCTTAGCCGTCGGACAGCAAGAGACCCAGTACTTC.

The chain has TRBV6-5 and TRBJ1-1; possibly TRBD1 for D (5 bases). CDR1 and CDR2 from the germline V gene are MNHEY and SVGAGI. The ends were cut back, 0 bases at V and 6 bases at J, with 14 bases in the middle. The CDR3 extends over 15 amino acids. The CDR3 loop is CASSYSMTGGAEAFF. In nucleotides, the CDR3 is TGTGCCAGCAGTTACTCGATGACGGGGGGAGCTGAAGCTTTCTTT.

V and J are TRBV29-1 and TRBJ1-1, with D possibly matching TRBD1 (6 bases). Trimming stripped 3 bases from V and 0 bases from J, with 8 bases between. Germline V gene lookup returns CDR1 SQVTM and CDR2 ANQGSEA. The CDR3 has 13 residues. The CDR3 DNA is TGCAGCGTTGAGGGACACCTGAACACTGAAGCTTTCTTT. Residues: CSVEGHLNTEAFF.

The chain links TRBV18 to TRBJ2-7, with D maybe TRBD1 (5 bases). The germline V and J ends were trimmed by 3 bases and 3 bases, with 9 bases remaining between them. CDR1 KGHSH and CDR2 LQKENI come from the germline V gene. There are 13 residues in the CDR3. The DNA for the CDR3 is TGTGCCAGCTCACCCCAGGGAATCTACGAGCAGTACTTC. It specifies CASSPQGIYEQYF. The complete variable domain, with remaining parts taken from reference TRBV18 and TRBJ2-7, reads NAGVMQNPRHLVRRRGQEARLRCSPMKGHSHVYWYRQLPEEGLKFMVYLQKENIIDESGMPKERFSAEFPKEGPSILRIQQVVRGDSAAYFCASSPQGIYEQYFGPGTRLTVT.

This chain uses TRBV7-2 with TRBJ2-4; D gene uncertain. The CDR3 extends over 14 amino acids. V was clipped by 1 base and J by 2 bases, with 6 bases between them. Germline V gene lookup returns CDR1 SGHTA and CDR2 FQGNSA. The CDR3 here is CASSLDRSKNIQYF. Written as DNA, the CDR3 is TGTGCCAGCAGCTTAGACCGATCCAAAAACATTCAGTACTTC.

The chain combines TRBV4-2 with TRBJ2-5; D uncertain. Germline V gene lookup returns CDR1 LGHNA and CDR2 YNFKEQ. The V and J ends lost 1 base and 3 bases respectively, with 18 bases between them. CDR3 length: 17 residues. CDR3 nucleotide sequence: TGTGCCAGCAGCCAAGTTAGAGGAGCGAAAACCGAAGAGACCCAGTACTTC. It specifies CASSQVRGAKTEETQYF.

Only a few counts were recorded for this clonotype. The chain has TRBV5-1 and TRBJ1-2; D call uncertain. The CDR3 consists of 14 residues. Trimming pared 1 base from V and 3 bases from J, leaving 10 bases between. The germline CDR1 and CDR2 sequences are SGHRS and YFSETQ. CDR3 sequence: CASSLTGRDYGYTF. CDR3 nucleotide sequence: TGCGCCAGCAGCTTGACCGGGCGGGACTATGGCTACACCTTC.

This clonotype has a handful of counts. This sequence joins TRBV5-1 and TRBJ2-7, with no clear D. Trimming pared 2 bases from V and 3 bases from J, leaving 12 bases between. The CDR3 loop spans 14 amino acids. The germline V gene has CDR1 SGHRS and CDR2 YFSETQ. The DNA for the CDR3 is TGCGCCAGCAGCTTAGAGTCGCTAGACTACGAGCAGTACTTC. This sequence encodes CASSLESLDYEQYF.

This chain uses TRBV7-6 with TRBJ2-5, with a tentative D call TRBD1 (6 bases). Germline V gene sequence: CDR1 SGHVS, CDR2 FNYEAQ. The V and J ends lost 1 base and 4 bases respectively, with 16 bases between them. The CDR3 loop spans 16 amino acids. CDR3 protein: CASSLGGPGIRETQYF. In nucleotides, the CDR3 is TGTGCCAGCAGCTTAGGGGGGCCGGGGATTCGAGAGACCCAGTACTTC.

This clonotype was detected ten times or more. The chain couples TRBV5-1 to TRBJ2-1; D is possibly TRBD1 or TRBD2 (5 bases each). Trimming pared 0 bases from V and 10 bases from J, leaving 17 bases between. Germline V lookup: CDR1 SGHRS, CDR2 YFSETQ. This CDR3 comprises 15 residues. This CDR3 reads CASSLEPGPTGEQFF. CDR3 DNA: TGCGCCAGCAGCTTGGAACCGGGACCAACCGGGGAGCAGTTCTTC.

The V gene is TRBV7-2, the J gene TRBJ2-2; maybe TRBD2 (6 bases). V lost 3 bases, J lost 5 bases, and 10 bases lay in between. Germline V gene lookup returns CDR1 SGHTA and CDR2 FQGNSA. This CDR3 has 14 residues. The CDR3 region has the DNA TGTGCCAGCAGCTTTAACGCGGGAACCGGGGAGCTGTTTTTT. It is translated as CASSFNAGTGELFF.

V and J are TRBV25-1 and TRBJ2-2, with 10 bases lining up with TRBD2. CDR1 and CDR2 from the germline V gene are MGHDK and SYGVNS. This CDR3 has 18 residues. With V trimmed by 0 bases and J by 5 bases, 9 bases remained unmatched. CDR3 nucleotide sequence: TGTGCCAGCAGTGAATATATCGGGGCTAGCGGGGGAACCGGGGAGCTGTTTTTT. Translating gives CASSEYIGASGGTGELFF.

This clonotype has a handful of counts. The chain carries TRBV4-2 and TRBJ2-7, with TRBD1 matching 8 bases. Germline V gives CDR1 LGHNA, CDR2 YNFKEQ. After removal of 0 bases from V and 3 bases from J, the junction contained 4 bases not matched to a gene. CDR3 length: 15 residues. The CDR3: CASSQDGTGNYEQYF. In DNA form, the CDR3 reads TGTGCCAGCAGCCAAGACGGGACAGGAAACTACGAGCAGTACTTC.

This clonotype was seen a few times. The chain links TRBV5-1 to TRBJ1-4; unclear D gene. Germline V CDR1 and CDR2: SGHRS, YFSETQ. CDR3 length: 13 amino acids. The germline V and J ends were trimmed by 3 bases and 4 bases, with 7 bases remaining between them. This chain's CDR3 is CASSSTNNEKLFF. The DNA of the CDR3 is TGCGCCAGCAGCTCCACCAATAATGAAAAACTGTTTTTT.

This clonotype was picked up a small number of times. This chain uses TRBV7-3 with TRBJ2-7; no definite D call. The CDR3 spans 12 residues. CDR1 and CDR2 from the germline V gene are SGHTA and FQGTGA. V gave up 4 bases and J gave up 6 bases, with 10 bases separating them. CDR3 sequence: CASSSPNGEQYF. CDR3 sequence (DNA): TGTGCCAGCAGCTCCCCGAATGGCGAGCAGTACTTC.